This entry is about one TCR beta chain. Antigen specificity is unknown. Unique molecular identifiers tagged the TCRbeta library. TCRdb used MiXCR to reprocess the PCR reads, holding one entry per CDR3 protein. The table lists hundreds of thousands of distinct CDR3 sequences, over 9% of them singletons. These data are taken from a study of T-cell reconstitution after alpha-beta-depleted transplantation in children. Study-wide findings and caveats: Newly made T cells mostly supplied T-cell counts and diversity one year after transplant. About two months after transplant, alpha-beta T cells reportedly came from several hundred expanded graft clones. It was surviving recipient T cells and thymic progenitors that gave some patients high TCRbeta diversity at day 60.

Looked up from germline, CDR1 is LNHDA and CDR2 is SQIVND (reference sequence). The V end was cut by 3 bases, the J end by 0 bases, with 9 bases between. The CDR3 spans 15 residues. The chain is built from TRBV19 and TRBJ2-1; D gene unclear. This sequence was found in a boy less than two years old with acute myeloid leukemia, due to receive a stem cell transplant. This sample comprised PBMCs, obtained before TCRalphabeta/CD19-depleted stem cell transplant. CDR3 amino acids: CASSMWRSSYNEQFF. CDR3 in DNA: TGTGCCAGTAGTATGTGGCGAAGCTCCTACAATGAGCAGTTCTTC.